These T cell receptor beta chains were read from a single sample in a study of molecular identifiers for immune sequencing clone quantification. In TCRdb, the PCR reads were re-called with MiXCR into one record per CDR3 protein. The table includes about 500,000 distinct CDR3 sequences, less than 30% detected once. Sequencing used naive CD8+ T cells from blood, with Jurkat cell RNA spiked in. All receptors come from a human donor in good health. Some libraries in this study had Jurkat cell RNA spiked in. CDR3s leave out the opening cysteine and the closing phenylalanine or tryptophan. Each record gives: J gene, V gene, CDR3 protein.

>TRBJ1-2|TRBV19
ASSPGTGGRGYT
>TRBJ2-7|TRBV4-1
ASSQEVGGSYEQY
>TRBJ2-2|TRBV4-1
ASSQRAHRGELF
>TRBJ2-5|TRBV7-6
ASSEVAGAAETQY
>TRBJ1-1|TRBV30
AWRSTPGAEAF
>TRBJ2-7|TRBV6-6
ASSYSLGTGTYEQY
>TRBJ1-1|TRBV4-3
ASSQDQVRANTEAF
>TRBJ2-7|TRBV11-2
ASSFQGARYEQY
>TRBJ1-6|TRBV7-9
ASSSGTGLVSPLH
>TRBJ2-5|TRBV3-1
ASSQRLQETQY
>TRBJ1-3|TRBV12-3/TRBV12-4
ASSFGGKLSGNTIY
>TRBJ2-2|TRBV7-9
ASSFFWGNTGELF
>TRBJ1-1|TRBV19
ATQVGDEAF
>TRBJ2-1|TRBV30
AGQAGTNEQF
>TRBJ1-5|TRBV19
ASSWGSDSNQPQH
>TRBJ2-2|TRBV12-5
ASGLRVSGHNTGEVF
>TRBJ2-2|TRBV11-1
ASSPSRRVTGELF
>TRBJ1-1|TRBV4-1
ASSVWTGNTEAF
>TRBJ2-7|TRBV9
ASSVEASGGPSSYEQY
>TRBJ2-1|TRBV28
ASTTGPLGNERF
>TRBJ2-3|TRBV23-1
ASSQRATDTQY
>TRBJ1-6|TRBV7-6
ASSLADRGLGAPLH
>TRBJ1-1|TRBV4-1
ASSQAGLEAF
>TRBJ2-3|TRBV28
ASRSLEAGDGDTQY
>TRBJ2-2|TRBV6-2/TRBV6-3
ASSLTLAGLNTGELF
>TRBJ1-5|TRBV19
ASSGDRGINQPQH
>TRBJ1-2|TRBV4-1
ASSPEVSGIPGGYT
>TRBJ2-7|TRBV20-1
SARYPGLSEQY
>TRBJ1-1|TRBV29-1
SATGVGDFANTEAF
>TRBJ2-1|TRBV2
ASSDQRHEQF
>TRBJ2-3|TRBV7-9
ASSLDPAGQTDTQY
>TRBJ2-7|TRBV3-1
ASSNAGGYEQY
>TRBJ2-3|TRBV20-1
SARDLRGSDTQY
>TRBJ2-6|TRBV4-3
ASSQESGADSWASGANVLT
>TRBJ1-5|TRBV2
ASSRAANNQPQH
>TRBJ2-7|TRBV4-2
ASSQGIADLSYEQY
>TRBJ2-7|TRBV20-1
SARSSGGLSYEQY
>TRBJ2-1|TRBV4-1
ASSLGEGNEQF
>TRBJ2-7|TRBV30
AWRQGPEQY